This T cell receptor beta chain was sequenced during a study of cytomegalovirus exposure and HLA in healthy donors (dated by TCRdb to 2015 to 2018). At the level of the whole study: In an earlier analysis of fewer than 750 of the donors, about 260 Gb of sequence data and 90 million to 130 million unique TCR beta sequences from approximately 180 million T cells were reported. Every discovery cohort repertoire had been produced on one sequencing platform. An earlier analysis of fewer than 750 of the donors used high-throughput TCR beta sequencing to judge whether each TCR beta V gene segment behaved as functional or pseudogenic. HLA typing included class I and class II loci at four-digit resolution. Roughly 290 gigabases of sequencing data and around 88 million unique TCR sequences made up an early release that covered under 750 HLA-typed donors. The study combined high-throughput TCR immunosequencing, statistical association of individual TCRs with disease status, and machine learning to predict cytomegalovirus infection status. The study aimed to test whether cataloging public T cell receptors could reveal signatures of past pathogen exposure. Besides the first cohort of hundreds of subjects, a separate validation cohort made up of roughly 120 different subjects was used. To study patterns of TCR occurrence, a later analysis re-analyzed previously published TCR beta repertoires from under 750 donors and added high-resolution HLA genotyping. Among about 390 genotyped donors of the cohort, an average of 235,054 unique TCR beta nucleotide sequences were sequenced per donor, roughly 20% of them non-productive. Typing coverage differed by locus: A, B, C, DRB1 and DQB1 were typed in about 629-640 donors, DQA1 in 522, DPA1 in 600 to 610, and DPB1 in approximately 450. Donor age, sex, ethnicity and CMV serostatus were compiled together with the repertoire data. Among the approximately 430 genotyped donors, roughly 80% belonged to the genetic ancestry cluster associated with self-reported Caucasian donors. Because of strong linkage in the cohort, five DR-DQ haplotypes were treated as single units for association and clustering. Using immunosequencing, the study profiled T cell repertoires from about 620 subjects and related those repertoires to cytomegalovirus serostatus. The later analysis used no new phenotypic data to find candidate immune exposures, relying instead on TCR beta sequences and their occurrence across donors. In a later genetic analysis, genome-wide SNP genotypes for about 65% of the 666 donors were used, and that subset was treated as a discovery cohort. Study-wide findings and limitations: In a later analysis, several top co-occurrence clusters were reported to appear linked to parvovirus B19, influenza, CMV and Epstein-Barr virus. Most TCR sequences were seen in very few donors, while some public TCRs were found in many individuals. Because HLA typing was missing for some donors at each locus, association tests included only the typed subset. The study gave a list of about 160 TCR beta chains associated with cytomegalovirus. In both the original and validation cohorts, the classifier was reported to diagnose cytomegalovirus status with high specificity and sensitivity. Presence/absence analyses assumed roughly uniform sequencing depth across donors, an assumption that may not hold. A further reported finding was that TCR beta sequences accurately predicted the HLA-A and HLA-B alleles for most subjects in the first cohort. In a later genetic analysis, fewer N-insertions in productive TCRs were reported among donors in an Asian-associated ancestry cluster than the 666-donor mean. Compared with equally common non-associated chains, HLA-associated TCR beta chains in a later analysis were more clonally expanded and had lower generation probabilities. The only immune exposure information available for the cohort was CMV serostatus. When HLA alleles, especially DR and DQ, strongly co-occurred, attributing TCR associations to individual alleles was difficult. In an earlier analysis of 500 to 650 of the donors, most TCR beta V segments appeared in productive rearrangements about 87% or about 30% of the time, broadly matching IMGT annotations. It was suggested by the authors that the approach could potentially be generalized to other disease states and immunological phenotypes. The 87-base-pair reads could not distinguish some IMGT-functional V segments, including TRBV6-2 and TRBV6-3, so those segments were excluded. In a later genetic analysis, a missense DCLRE1C variant was associated with V-gene and J-gene trimming of TCR beta chains, and the association was replicated in an independent cohort. In a later analysis, around 17,000 TCR beta sequences were associated with specific HLA alleles at a false discovery rate of 0.05. A later analysis found that TCR association rates varied across HLA loci, with DRB1 alleles showing the most associated TCRs and HLA-C alleles the fewest. In this cohort, only TCR beta chains were sequenced, and detectable features were limited by the absence of alpha or paired-chain data. In a later analysis, most CMV-associated TCR beta chains were found to appear HLA-restricted, with HLA associations seemingly driven largely by CMV exposure. A group of highly shared sequence variants was considered likely to be a technical artifact of the sequencing pipeline. Linkage disequilibrium might explain the correlated functional status among segregating V segments, but an unknown experimental factor could not be ruled out. Three of the identified cytomegalovirus-associated TCR beta chains were confirmed in vitro to be specific for cytomegalovirus antigens. Because counts were too low, seventeen rarely observed V segments, including chromosome 9 orphons, were excluded from the earlier analysis of around 590 of the donors.

About this clone: It has no known antigen specificity. The input lacks base qualities; no much larger clone sits a single base away.

The CDR3 runs 19 residues from the cysteine to the phenylalanine. The read is trimmed to its CDR3 DNA, 57 bases read in frame from base 1. Via the germline V gene, CDR1 is MDHEN and CDR2 SYDVKM. From V the trimming removes 5 bases and from J it removes 3 bases, while the gene matches leave 16 bases of the junction unaccounted for. Library preparation employed the immunoSEQ multiplex PCR assay. A mixture of 60 forward primers for TCR Vbeta segments and 13 reverse primers for TCR Jbeta segments was used in the multiplex PCR. A multiplex PCR assay on genomic DNA amplified the CDR3 region of rearranged TCR beta genes. The amplified TCR beta libraries were sequenced on the Illumina HiSeq System as 87-base-pair reads. In the original analysis: In a later analysis, tens of millions of unique TCR beta chains were counted across the 666 repertoires, and roughly 11 million of these chains were shared by at least two donors. To remove PCR and sequencing errors, raw reads were error-corrected and collapsed into unique sequences using a nearest-neighbor algorithm that merged closely related sequences. To assign V, D and J gene segments, CDR3 sequences were aligned to IMGT reference sequences. For a sequence to be retained, at least a six-nucleotide match to both a V gene segment and a J gene segment was required. Rearrangements were called productive when the CDR3 lacked stop codons and stayed in frame with V and J; all others were non-productive. Following IMGT convention, CDR3 was defined as the stretch from the second conserved V-encoded cysteine to the conserved J-encoded phenylalanine. The earlier analysis of about 500 of the donors excluded sequences that lacked an unambiguous match to a single V gene segment. An earlier analysis of several hundred of the donors called V segments functional above 56.7% productive rearrangements and segregating when the between-donor standard deviation exceeded 5%. A statistical classification framework was developed to diagnose cytomegalovirus status using the catalog of TCR beta chain sequences. In a later analysis, TCR nucleotide sequences were compared against IMGT/GENE-DB human TR gene sequences so that V and J genes could be assigned. A later analysis assigned CDR3 sequences and most-parsimonious VDJ recombination scenarios with the TCRdist pipeline. In a later analysis, each TCR beta chain was defined by its CDR3 amino acid sequence together with its V-gene family, and reads lacking a unique V-gene family were excluded. A later analysis removed roughly 590 highly shared, low-generation-probability nucleotide sequences to deal with suspected cross-contamination and a sequencing artifact. In a later analysis, a clonal expansion index was calculated for each public chain from normalized within-repertoire ranks of inferred template counts. In a later analysis, generation probabilities were computed with a VDJ recombination model fitted to out-of-frame rearrangements, and the resulting probabilities were checked against IGoR. In a later analysis, TCR-TCR, TCR-HLA and TCR-CMV co-occurrence was scored with hypergeometric tests, and a repertoire-size bias correction was applied to TCR pairs. A later analysis estimated false discovery rates by permuting HLA or CMV assignments 20 times. In a later analysis, co-occurring TCRs were grouped using DBSCAN, and TCRdist sequence similarity was added for clustering within HLA-allele-positive subsets. Repertoires with fewer than 30,000 or more than 120,000 public chains, plus five repertoires with anomalous nucleotide sharing, were excluded from co-occurrence clustering. TCRdb holds this immuneACCESS table with in-frame rearrangements only. Some clones are missing; in checked studies, unresolved V genes explain under half, and the rest has no known cause. Clone size and V and J calls were adopted from that table, with D and trimming inferred from the DNA. This sample lists roughly 140,000 clones; about three quarters were detected once. The ten largest clonotypes hold about 3.9% of the sample.

In total, more than 500 healthy bone marrow donors made up the cohort. All cohort members were sampled while nominally healthy, although unrecorded immune exposures were likely present. The donor was CMV seronegative and belonged to the group of 380 or so seronegative cohort members. Every donor gave a peripheral blood sample, and the peripheral blood mononuclear cells from that sample were used for TCR beta sequencing. Genomic DNA was extracted from the blood cell samples with the Qiagen DNeasy Blood Extraction Kit. Material: PBMCs. The clonotype comes from a man aged 18 to 29 in good health and CMV-seronegative. The chain is made from TRBV28 and TRBJ1-4, and TRBD1 aligns with 9 junction nucleotides. The DNA sequence is given as TGTGCCAGCAGTAAATTCTCCGGGACAGGGAGAATGGCTAATGAAAAACTGTTTTTT. Its protein reads: CASSKFSGTGRMANEKLFF.